The 27 T cell receptor beta chains listed next were all sequenced from one sample in a study of control samples from healthy donors and cancer patients. Using immunoSEQ multiplex PCR, the repertoire was profiled, and TCRdb retains in-frame clones only, with some absent. The sample lists about 160,000 clones; roughly 92% were seen once. The source material was blood. All receptors derive from a woman aged 25 to 39 in good health.

The chain combines TRBV10-3 with TRBJ2-3, with TRBD2 identical over 8 bases. The length of the CDR3 is 15 residues. V trimming: 2 bases; J trimming: 12 bases; junction bases outside the gene matches: 13. Germline V gene lookup returns CDR1 ENHRY and CDR2 SYGVKD. CDR3 coding DNA: TGTGCCATCAGTGAGAGCGGGAGACCCGGTTTTGATCAGTATTTT. It codes for CAISESGRPGFDQYF.

The rearrangement uses TRBV10-3 and TRBJ1-5, with 9 nucleotides matching TRBD1. Trimming at V came to 8 bases and at J to 1 base, leaving 18 bases not matched to a gene. The V gene's germline CDR1 is ENHRY and CDR2 SYGVKD. There are 19 residues in the CDR3. CDR3 in amino acids: CAIRPAPGQGVLSNQPQHF. CDR3 sequence (DNA): TGTGCCATCCGGCCGGCCCCGGGACAGGGCGTATTGAGCAATCAGCCCCAGCATTTT.

The chain carries TRBV6-2 or TRBV6-3 and TRBJ2-7; 8 bases are a match to TRBD2. Germline trimming cut 3 bases from V and 2 bases from J; bases unmatched to any gene: 3. CDR3 length: 14 amino acids. Germline values: CDR1 MNHEY, CDR2 SVGEGT. In DNA form, the CDR3 reads TGTGCCAGCAGTTATTCGGGGGGGACCTACGAGCAGTACTTC. Amino acid sequence: CASSYSGGTYEQYF.

This sequence joins TRBV15 and TRBJ2-7; D possibly corresponds to TRBD1 (5 bases). Germline assignment: CDR1 LNHNV and CDR2 YYDKDF (reference sequence). Trimming removed 1 base from V and 2 bases from J, with 15 bases in between. This CDR3 has 16 amino acids. CDR3 loop: CATSRVQSGQAYEQYF. Written as DNA, the CDR3 is TGTGCCACCAGCAGAGTTCAATCAGGACAAGCCTACGAGCAGTACTTC.

The J gene is TRBJ2-7, the V gene TRBV19, with D perhaps matching TRBD2 (6 bases). V was trimmed by 4 bases and J by 3 bases, leaving 10 bases between them. This CDR3 spans 13 amino acids. Looked up from germline, CDR1 is LNHDA and CDR2 is SQIVND (reference sequence). CDR3 loop: CASSTGLRYEQYF. In nucleotides, the CDR3 is TGTGCCAGTAGTACGGGACTCCGCTACGAGCAGTACTTC.

The chain carries TRBV2 and TRBJ2-7; D remains ambiguous. V lost 6 bases to trimming and J lost 2 bases, with 11 bases between them. Germline loops: CDR1 SNHLY, CDR2 FYNNEI. The CDR3 totals 13 residues. DNA for the CDR3: TGTGCCAGCAGCGGACCCACTACCTACGAGCAGTACTTC. Translation gives CASSGPTTYEQYF.

The gene calls are TRBV5-4 and TRBJ1-2; D call uncertain. The CDR3 covers 14 residues. Germline CDR1 and CDR2: SGHNT and YYREEE (reference sequence). Trimming shortened V by 1 base and J by 2 bases, and 9 bases separated the two germline ends. This CDR3 is CASSLLTKNYGYTF. In nucleotides, the CDR3 is TGTGCCAGCAGCTTGCTAACGAAGAACTATGGCTACACCTTC.

This rearrangement joins TRBV28 to TRBJ2-7, with D tentatively TRBD2 (5 bases). From germline, CDR1 is MDHEN and CDR2 SYDVKM. The CDR3 consists of 12 residues. V was cut by 8 bases and J by 1 base, with 9 bases left in between. The CDR3 bases are TGTGCCAGCCAACGGGGATCCTACGAGCAGTACTTC. It codes for CASQRGSYEQYF.

The chain carries TRBV6-2 or TRBV6-3 and TRBJ2-7; D is unresolved. The germline gives CDR1 MNHEY, CDR2 SVGEGT. This CDR3 has 12 amino acids. Trimming removed 2 bases from V and 3 bases from J, with 5 bases in between. The CDR3 DNA follows: TGTGCCAGCAGTTACGTTGGCTACGAGCAGTACTTC. This sequence encodes CASSYVGYEQYF.

In its sample, this clone was seen once. This rearrangement joins TRBV29-1 to TRBJ1-2; the D is unclear. V lost 1 base and J lost 8, with 11 bases in between. Per germline, CDR1 SQVTM and CDR2 ANQGSEA. CDR3 length: 12 amino acids. The DNA of the CDR3 is TGCAGCGTTGAAGGGAGGGATCTCGGCTACACCTTC. Protein product: CSVEGRDLGYTF.

CDR3 nucleotides: TGTGCCAGCACCCCCGAAGCGGCAACCTATGAAAAACTGTTTTTT. Residues: CASTPEAATYEKLFF. The rearrangement joins TRBV6-2 or TRBV6-3 to TRBJ1-4; D is unresolved. The CDR3 totals 15 residues. The germline V and J ends were trimmed by 7 bases and 6 bases, with 18 bases remaining between them. Germline V CDR1 and CDR2: MNHEY, SVGEGT.

On this clone itself: A junction end diverges from the germline sequence, so it may reflect a read error. This chain connects TRBV10-3 to TRBJ1-1, with 7 nucleotides matching TRBD1. The CDR3 spans 15 residues. In germline, CDR1 is ENHRY, CDR2 SYGVKD. The CDR3: CAISKSGQDNTEAFF. CDR3 sequence (DNA): TGTGCCATCAGTAAGTCCGGACAGGATAACACTGAAGCTTTCTTT.

This clone was detected once. The chain links TRBV6-5 to TRBJ1-4; D is unclear. Trimming stripped 9 bases from V and 0 bases from J, with 11 bases between. The length of the CDR3 is 14 residues. In germline, CDR1 is MNHEY, CDR2 SVGAGI. This CDR3 is CASTTASTNEKLFF. In DNA form, the CDR3 reads TGTGCCAGTACGACTGCATCAACTAATGAAAAACTGTTTTTT.

The chain is built from TRBV7-8 and TRBJ2-5; D may correspond to TRBD1 or TRBD2 (5 bases each). Germline CDR1 and CDR2: SGHVS and FQNEAQ. The germline V and J ends were trimmed by 2 bases and 4 bases, with 11 bases remaining between them. This CDR3 comprises 14 residues. CDR3 nucleotides: TGTGCCAGCAGCTTAACTGAGGGGCTAGAGACCCAGTACTTC. Its translation is CASSLTEGLETQYF.

V and J are TRBV10-3 and TRBJ2-7; no clear D. This CDR3 has 12 residues. The germline CDR1 and CDR2 sequences are ENHRY and SYGVKD. V was cut by 8 bases and J by 3 bases, with 11 bases left in between. The CDR3, as DNA: TGTGCCATCTCGGGTGTAAACTACGAGCAGTACTTC. Protein product: CAISGVNYEQYF.

This chain uses TRBV7-3 with TRBJ2-3, with D perhaps TRBD1 or TRBD2 (5 bases each). Germline CDR1 and CDR2: SGHTA and FQGTGA. V was pared by 5 bases and J by 4 bases, with 13 bases between. The CDR3 runs to 14 residues. Here the CDR3 reads CASSTHRGSDTQYF. The CDR3 DNA sequence: TGTGCCAGCAGCACCCACCGGGGCTCAGATACGCAGTATTTT.

This chain links TRBV5-8 with TRBJ2-7; 7 nucleotides match TRBD2. Germline loops: CDR1 SGHTS, CDR2 YDEGEE. The V and J ends lost 3 bases and 4 bases, in that order; junction bases with no gene match: 13. This CDR3 has 16 amino acids. CDR3 region: CASSSTPLAEQYEQYF. The CDR3 coding sequence is TGTGCCAGCAGCTCGACTCCCCTAGCGGAACAGTACGAGCAGTACTTC.

In this sample, this clone turned up once. CDR3 sequence reads: CASTRTYGARYEQYF. Written as DNA, the CDR3 is TGTGCCAGCACCCGGACCTATGGGGCCCGCTACGAGCAGTACTTC. The chain is built from TRBV27 and TRBJ2-7; D is perhaps TRBD1 (5 bases). The ends were cut back, 7 bases at V and 3 bases at J, with 19 bases in the middle. Germline V gives CDR1 MNHEY, CDR2 SMNVEV (reference sequence). The CDR3 is 15 amino acids.

This sequence joins TRBV20-1 and TRBJ1-2; D gene unclear. Trimming stripped 0 bases from V and 10 bases from J, with 9 bases between. The V gene's germline CDR1 is DFQATT and CDR2 SNEGSKA (reference sequence). The CDR3 is made up of 11 amino acids. The CDR3 sequence is CSAREGFDYTF. DNA for the CDR3: TGCAGTGCTAGAGAAGGATTTGACTACACCTTC.

V is TRBV2 and J is TRBJ2-7; TRBD2 matches 11 bases. Germline V gene data show CDR1 as SNHLY and CDR2 as FYNNEI. The CDR3 consists of 14 residues. With V trimmed by 5 bases and J by 3 bases, 3 bases remained unmatched. CDR3 DNA sequence: TGTGCCAGCAGTTTTGGACTAGCGGGCTACGAGCAGTACTTC. Translating it yields CASSFGLAGYEQYF.

On this clone: Compared with germline, one end of the junction differs, possibly owing to a read error. The rearrangement links TRBV27 to TRBJ2-3; D may be TRBD2 (5 bases). The CDR3 loop spans 13 amino acids. Germline CDR1 reads MNHEY; CDR2 reads SMNVEV (reference sequence). In DNA form, the CDR3 reads TGTGCCAGCAGACCTTCTAGCAGAGATACGCAGTATTTT. Translated: CASRPSSRDTQYF.

The chain has TRBV6-1 and TRBJ1-5, with 8 bases matching TRBD1. Germline assignment: CDR1 MNHNS and CDR2 SASEGT. This CDR3 contains 16 residues. Trimming removed 2 bases from V and 2 bases from J; junction bases left unmatched: 5. The CDR3 is CASSEIPGQGNQPQHF. Here the CDR3 DNA reads TGTGCCAGCAGTGAAATTCCGGGACAGGGCAATCAGCCCCAGCATTTT.

The chain has TRBV28 and TRBJ1-6, with a possible D match to TRBD1 (6 bases). The CDR3 is 14 amino acids. V was pared by 5 bases and J by 10 bases, with 15 bases between. Germline CDR1 and CDR2: MDHEN and SYDVKM. The CDR3 nucleotides are TGTGCCAGCAGTCCGATACAGGGAAGGTCACCCCTCCACTTT. Amino acids: CASSPIQGRSPLHF.

The CDR3 DNA sequence: TGTGCCAGCGTGGGCGGTGTGGGGAGTTTCGGAAACACCATATATTTT. Residues: CASVGGVGSFGNTIYF. The chain has TRBV3-1 (or the pseudogene TRBV3-2) and TRBJ1-3; the D is unclear. Germline CDR1 and CDR2: LGHDT and YNNKEL (reference sequence). This CDR3 contains 16 residues. The V and J ends lost 8 bases and 4 bases respectively, with 21 bases between them.

The chain carries TRBV10-3 and TRBJ1-4; TRBD1 agrees at 9 bases. The CDR3 loop spans 15 amino acids. CDR1 ENHRY and CDR2 SYGVKD come from the germline V gene. Trimming cost V 5 bases and J 5 bases; bases outside gene matches: 6. The CDR3 coding sequence is TGTGCCATCAGTCCAGCCGGGACAGGGAATGAAAAACTGTTTTTT. As protein: CAISPAGTGNEKLFF.

The chain couples TRBV6-8 to TRBJ2-1, with TRBD1 as a possible D gene (6 bases). CDR1 and CDR2 (germline): MNHGY, SAAAGT. The CDR3 spans 18 residues. Trimming stripped 4 bases from V and 0 bases from J, with 19 bases between. The CDR3 coding sequence is TGTGCCAGCAGTTGCACAGGGCTAGCAGACAGCTCCTACAATGAGCAGTTCTTC. Its translation: CASSCTGLADSSYNEQFF.

The J gene is TRBJ2-3, the V gene TRBV9; D not resolved. CDR3 length equals 13 residues. The V and J ends lost 3 bases and 8 bases respectively, with 13 bases between them. Germline values: CDR1 SGDLS, CDR2 YYNGEE. CDR3 nucleotides: TGTGCCAGCAGCGCCCCAAGGGAAGTTACGCAGTATTTT. Its protein product is CASSAPREVTQYF.